This paragraph reports one TCR beta chain. Its antigen is still unknown. This sample is drawn from a study of cytomegalovirus exposure and HLA in healthy donors. The CDR3 has 13 amino acids. V was cut by 0 bases and J by 7 bases, with 9 bases left in between. CDR1 is LNHNV, CDR2 YYDKDF, per germline (reference sequence). Study-wide points: Using a false discovery rate of 0.05, a later analysis showed that some 16,000 TCR beta sequences were associated with HLA alleles. The investigators catalogued 150 to 200 TCR beta chains as cytomegalovirus-associated. According to a later analysis, most TCR beta chains associated with CMV appeared HLA-restricted.

The PCR ran on 60 Vbeta and 13 Jbeta primers. Some clones are missing from TCRdb's copy, which holds only in-frame ones; the method was immunoSEQ multiplex PCR. The sample consists of just over 95,000 clones, approximately 77% of them appearing once. V is TRBV15 and J is TRBJ1-2; weak D call: TRBD1 (5 bases). This TCR was sampled from a woman aged 40-49 years in good health and CMV-seronegative. The source material was PBMCs. CDR3 sequence: CATSRDRQGGYTF. The CDR3 bases are TGTGCCACCAGCAGAGATAGGCAGGGTGGCTACACCTTC.